What follows are 21 T cell receptor beta chains derived from one specimen sequenced in a study of shared clonotypes between healthy human individuals. The data were produced by immunoSEQ multiplex PCR, yet TCRdb's version contains in-frame clones alone and is incomplete. The sample yields around 2.3 million clones, 90% to 96% seen once. The sample was naive CD4+ T cells sorted from blood. The subset is: CD45RA+ positively selected. All receptors derive from a man aged 18 to 30 in good health.

This sequence joins TRBV5-4 and TRBJ1-2; TRBD1 aligns across 8 bases. V lost 4 bases, J lost 7 bases, and 6 bases stayed unmatched. The V gene's germline CDR1 is SGHNT and CDR2 YYREEE (reference sequence). The CDR3 has 13 amino acids. CDR3 in DNA: TGTGCCAGCAGCCTACCAGGGGGCGGTGGCTACACCTTC. It translates to CASSLPGGGGYTF.

CDR3 in DNA: TGTGCCAGCAGCACTAGCCTCTACAATGAGCAGTTCTTC. Translated: CASSTSLYNEQFF. J is TRBJ2-1 and V is TRBV9; TRBD2 might be the D (6 bases). V was clipped by 4 bases and J by 3 bases, with 8 bases between them. CDR1 and CDR2 (germline): SGDLS, YYNGEE. This CDR3 spans 13 amino acids. Full variable domain (remainder filled in from reference TRBV9 and TRBJ2-1): DSGVTQTPKHLITATGQRVTLRCSPRSGDLSVYWYQQSLDQGLQFLIQYYNGEERAKGNILERFSAQQFPDLHSELNLSSLELGDSALYFCASSTSLYNEQFFGPGTRLTVL.

The chain joins TRBV2 to TRBJ2-7, with a tentative D call TRBD1 (5 bases). The germline V gene encodes CDR1 SNHLY and CDR2 FYNNEI. The CDR3 spans 15 residues. V was clipped by 0 bases and J by 5 bases, with 14 bases between them. CDR3 amino acids: CASSEARQLGHEQYF. The CDR3, as DNA: TGTGCCAGCAGTGAAGCGAGACAGTTGGGCCACGAGCAGTACTTC.

Notes on this clone: This CDR3 is also generated by other DNA sequences in the sample. This rearrangement joins TRBV18 to TRBJ1-1; 11 nucleotides line up with TRBD1. The CDR3 is 13 amino acids. The V gene's germline CDR1 is KGHSH and CDR2 LQKENI. The trim removed 6 bases at V and 8 bases at J, leaving 5 bases unmatched. The CDR3 protein is CASSPGQGGEAFF. CDR3 coding DNA: TGTGCCAGCTCCCCGGGACAGGGGGGAGAAGCTTTCTTT.

The J gene is TRBJ2-4, the V gene TRBV11-2; D is unclear. The V gene's germline CDR1 is SGHAT and CDR2 FQNNGV. There are 16 residues in the CDR3. V shed 3 bases and J shed 0 bases, with 12 bases lying between them. The CDR3 DNA reads TGTGCCAGCAGCTTTGGGCAGGTGTTAGCCAAAAACATTCAGTACTTC. Protein sequence: CASSFGQVLAKNIQYF.

J is TRBJ2-1 and V is TRBV2; D not certain. This CDR3 is built from 14 residues. From germline, CDR1 is SNHLY and CDR2 FYNNEI. Trimming removed 3 bases at V and 0 bases at J, with 6 bases between. In DNA form, the CDR3 reads TGTGCCAGCAGTGAGTTGAGCTCCTACAATGAGCAGTTCTTC. It specifies CASSELSSYNEQFF.

The genes are TRBV27 and TRBJ2-3; either TRBD1 or TRBD2 may fit D (5 bases each). Trimming pared 4 bases from V and 0 bases from J, leaving 11 bases between. Germline V gives CDR1 MNHEY, CDR2 SMNVEV (reference sequence). CDR3 length equals 15 residues. The DNA for the CDR3 is TGTGCCAGCAGTTCGGGACGCCGTAGCACAGATACGCAGTATTTT. Translating gives CASSSGRRSTDTQYF.

This rearrangement joins TRBV14 to TRBJ2-7, with a weak D call TRBD1 (6 bases). This CDR3 region has 15 residues. Germline V CDR1 and CDR2: SGHDN, FVKESK. V was pared by 4 bases and J by 3 bases, with 16 bases between. In DNA form, the CDR3 reads TGTGCCAGCAGCCTCGGGACCGTAGGGGGCTACGAGCAGTACTTC. Its protein product is CASSLGTVGGYEQYF.

This clone has only one observation. The V and J genes are TRBV10-3 and TRBJ1-1, with D perhaps matching TRBD1 (5 bases). The CDR3 runs to 14 residues. Germline V gene lookup returns CDR1 ENHRY and CDR2 SYGVKD. The V end was cut by 6 bases, the J end by 10 bases, with 21 bases between. Here the CDR3 reads CAISRDEIRGGAFF. The CDR3 DNA follows: TGTGCCATCAGCCGAGACGAGATTCGCGGGGGAGCTTTCTTT.

The V gene is TRBV28, the J gene TRBJ2-7, with TRBD1 matching over 10 bases. J gave up 5 bases and V 6 bases, and 19 bases lay outside the gene matches. CDR1 MDHEN and CDR2 SYDVKM come from the germline V gene. The CDR3 loop spans 18 amino acids. CDR3 nucleotides: TGTGCCAGCAGCCCTGGGGACAGGGGCTCGGGGAGGTCCCACGAGCAGTACTTC. Its translation: CASSPGDRGSGRSHEQYF. The variable domain in full, with the rest retrieved from reference TRBV28 and TRBJ2-7, is DVKVTQSSRYLVKRTGEKVFLECVQDMDHENMFWYRQDPGLGLRLIYFSYDVKMKEKGDIPEGYSVSREKKERFSLILESASTNQTSMYLCASSPGDRGSGRSHEQYFGPGTRLTVT.

The chain links TRBV5-1 to TRBJ1-2; D unclear. V dropped 4 bases and J dropped 6 bases, with 16 bases sitting between them. The CDR3 has 14 amino acids. Per the germline V gene, CDR1 is SGHRS and CDR2 is YFSETQ. The CDR3 region is CASSSAPGSDGYTF. In nucleotides, the CDR3 is TGCGCCAGCAGCAGCGCCCCCGGGTCGGATGGCTACACCTTC. The full variable domain, rest sourced from reference TRBV5-1 and TRBJ1-2, is KAGVTQTPRYLIKTRGQQVTLSCSPISGHRSVSWYQQTPGQGLQFLFEYFSETQRNKGNFPGRFSGRQFSNSRSEMNVSTLELGDSALYLCASSSAPGSDGYTFGSGTRLTVV.

This sequence joins TRBV18 and TRBJ2-5; 14 nucleotides line up with TRBD2. V gave up 6 bases and J gave up 6 bases; unmatched junction bases: 9. Per the germline V gene, CDR1 is KGHSH and CDR2 is LQKENI. The CDR3 contains 16 residues. The CDR3 region is CASSPGLAGGVKTQYF. The DNA of the CDR3 is TGTGCCAGCTCCCCCGGACTAGCGGGAGGTGTAAAGACCCAGTACTTC.

The J gene is TRBJ2-2, the V gene TRBV27; tentatively, D is TRBD1 (6 bases). CDR1 and CDR2 from the germline V gene are MNHEY and SMNVEV (reference sequence). V lost 5 bases, J lost 6 bases, and 13 bases lay in between. The CDR3 runs 14 residues. The CDR3 reads CASSLARTAGELFF. The CDR3, as DNA: TGTGCCAGCAGTCTCGCCCGGACAGCCGGGGAGCTGTTTTTT.

The chain links TRBV10-3 to TRBJ2-1, with 9 bases that match TRBD2. V shed 5 bases and J 4 bases; nucleotides not matched to a gene: 6. This CDR3 comprises 15 residues. Germline V gene sequence: CDR1 ENHRY, CDR2 SYGVKD. This CDR3 reads CAISLGLASYNEQFF. CDR3 bases: TGTGCCATCAGTTTAGGACTAGCGTCTTACAATGAGCAGTTCTTC.

The rearrangement joins TRBV27 to TRBJ2-2; possibly TRBD2 for D (6 bases). The ends were cut back, 3 bases at V and 2 bases at J, with 16 bases in the middle. CDR1 is MNHEY and CDR2 is SMNVEV in the germline V gene (reference sequence). The CDR3 is 17 residues long. CDR3 DNA sequence: TGTGCCAGCAGTTTGTTTCGGCGGGGAAGAAACACCGGGGAGCTGTTTTTT. Translating gives CASSLFRRGRNTGELFF.

This clone was detected once. This chain joins TRBV7-9 and TRBJ1-4; D gene unclear. The CDR3 contains 16 residues. Germline V CDR1 and CDR2: SEHNR, FQNEAQ (reference sequence). Trimming cost V 7 bases and J 8 bases, with 23 bases left between them. The CDR3 protein is CASTFTGNLGGEKLFF. CDR3 in DNA: TGTGCCAGCACCTTCACCGGAAATCTCGGAGGGGAAAAACTGTTTTTT.

The genes are TRBV7-4 and TRBJ1-2; D remains unclear. CDR3 size: 16 residues. Deletions cut 3 bases from V and 2 bases from J, with 16 bases between. Germline-derived CDR1 and CDR2 are SGHVT and SQSDAQ. The CDR3 here is CASSFAPNSSNYGYTF. The CDR3 coding sequence is TGTGCCAGCAGCTTCGCCCCAAACAGCAGCAACTATGGCTACACCTTC.

The chain uses TRBV7-2 and TRBJ2-7; no reliable D call. CDR1 SGHTA and CDR2 FQGNSA come from the germline V gene. The V and J ends lost 5 bases and 0 bases respectively, with 14 bases between them. This CDR3 is 15 amino acids long. The CDR3 DNA is TGTGCCAGCAGCACTCAAGCGCAGAGCTCCTACGAGCAGTACTTC. Its protein product is CASSTQAQSSYEQYF.

This clone appeared a single time. This chain uses TRBV7-9 with TRBJ2-7; D may be TRBD1 or TRBD2 (5 bases each). Germline CDR1 is SEHNR and CDR2 is FQNEAQ (reference sequence). CDR3 length: 13 amino acids. V was clipped by 7 bases and J by 0 bases, with 10 bases between them. In DNA, the CDR3 is TGTGCCAGCATGGGGGACGACTCCTACGAGCAGTACTTC. Translating it yields CASMGDDSYEQYF.

Points on this clone: At one boundary the junction diverges from the germline segment, which might be a read error. V gene TRBV15 combines with J gene TRBJ1-4, with D possibly being TRBD1 (5 bases). This CDR3 has 15 amino acids. Germline V CDR1 and CDR2: LNHNV, YYDKDF (reference sequence). CDR3: CATVQGYFVNGKLFF. In DNA, the CDR3 is TGTGCCACCGTGCAGGGTTACTTTGTAAATGGAAAACTGTTTTTT.

Note on this clone: Distinct nucleotide sequences in the sample also encode this CDR3. The chain employs TRBV18 and TRBJ1-6; 8 positions match TRBD1. Germline V gene lookup returns CDR1 KGHSH and CDR2 LQKENI. The CDR3 has 16 amino acids. J lost 6 bases, V lost 0 bases, and 4 bases had no gene match. This CDR3 is CASSPPSGQGNSPLHF. CDR3 coding DNA: TGTGCCAGCTCACCACCGTCTGGACAGGGTAATTCACCCCTCCACTTT.